This T cell receptor (beta chain) stems from a study of patients and donors after allogeneic stem cell transplantation. MiXCR, applied by TCRdb to the RT-PCR reads, yields one record per CDR3 protein. Among about a million distinct CDR3 sequences listed, about a sixth were seen once. The V gene end was trimmed by 6 bases and the J gene end by 4 bases; junction bases not matched to a gene: 9. This CDR3 region has 16 residues. Germline V gives CDR1 MNHNS, CDR2 SASEGT. The clonotype originates from a human donor who was either an allogeneic HSCT recipient or a stem cell or donor lymphocyte infusion donor (not recorded which). It is not recorded whose cells these are; they may come from a transplant donor. The rearrangement links TRBV6-1 to TRBJ2-3, with 11 bases identical to TRBD2. Sequencing was performed on blood, either unsorted or a sorted T cell fraction (not recorded which). DNA for the CDR3: TGTGCCAGCAGCCGTTTCGTAGCGGGAGGGTCAGATACGCAGTATTTT. Its translation: CASSRFVAGGSDTQYF.